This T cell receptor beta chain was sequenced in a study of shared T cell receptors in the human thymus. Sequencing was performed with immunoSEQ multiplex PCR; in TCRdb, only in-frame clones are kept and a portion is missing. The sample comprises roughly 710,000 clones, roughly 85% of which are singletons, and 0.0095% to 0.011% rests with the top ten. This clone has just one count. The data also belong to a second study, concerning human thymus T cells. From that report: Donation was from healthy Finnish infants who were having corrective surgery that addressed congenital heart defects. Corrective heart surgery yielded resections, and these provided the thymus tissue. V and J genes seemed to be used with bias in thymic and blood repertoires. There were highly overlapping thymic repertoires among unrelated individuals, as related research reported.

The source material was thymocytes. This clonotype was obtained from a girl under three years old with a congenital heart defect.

The CDR3 region has the DNA TGCGCCAGCAGCCAAGCGGGCCAGGACATGAACACTGAAGCTTTCTTT. Its protein is CASSQAGQDMNTEAFF. The chain carries TRBV4-1 and TRBJ1-1; a weak D match, TRBD1 (5 bases). The V and J ends lost 1 base and 0 bases respectively, with 12 bases between them. Germline V lookup: CDR1 MGHRA, CDR2 YSYEKL. This CDR3 is built from 16 residues.